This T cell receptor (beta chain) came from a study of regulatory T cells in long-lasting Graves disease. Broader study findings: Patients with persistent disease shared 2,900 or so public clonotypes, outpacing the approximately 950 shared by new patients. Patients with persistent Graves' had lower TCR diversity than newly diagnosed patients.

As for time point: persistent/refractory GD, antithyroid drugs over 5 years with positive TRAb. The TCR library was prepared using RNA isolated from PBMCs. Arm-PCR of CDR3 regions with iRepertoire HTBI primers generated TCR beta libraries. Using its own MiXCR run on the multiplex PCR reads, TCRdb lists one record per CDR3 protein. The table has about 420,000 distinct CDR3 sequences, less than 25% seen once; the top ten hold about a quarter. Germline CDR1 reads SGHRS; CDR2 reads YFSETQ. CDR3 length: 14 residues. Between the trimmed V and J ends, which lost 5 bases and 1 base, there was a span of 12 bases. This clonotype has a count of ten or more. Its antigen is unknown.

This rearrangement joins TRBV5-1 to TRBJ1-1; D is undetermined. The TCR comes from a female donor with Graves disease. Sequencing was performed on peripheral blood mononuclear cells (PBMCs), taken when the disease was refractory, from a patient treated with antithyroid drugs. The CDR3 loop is CASSRRTANTEAFF. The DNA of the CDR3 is TGCGCCAGCAGTCGAAGGACCGCGAACACTGAAGCTTTCTTT.